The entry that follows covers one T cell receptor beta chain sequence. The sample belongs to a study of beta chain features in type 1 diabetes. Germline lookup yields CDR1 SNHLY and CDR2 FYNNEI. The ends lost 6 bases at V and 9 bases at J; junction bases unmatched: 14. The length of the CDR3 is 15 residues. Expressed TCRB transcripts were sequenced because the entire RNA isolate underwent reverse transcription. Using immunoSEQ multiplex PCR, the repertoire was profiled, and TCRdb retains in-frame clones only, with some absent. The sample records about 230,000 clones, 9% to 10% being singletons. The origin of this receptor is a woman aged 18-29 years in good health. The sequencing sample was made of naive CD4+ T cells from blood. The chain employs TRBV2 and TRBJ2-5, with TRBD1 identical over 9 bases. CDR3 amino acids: CASRLTGGLNSAQYF. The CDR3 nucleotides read TGTGCCAGCAGGCTGACAGGGGGACTAAATTCGGCCCAGTACTTC.